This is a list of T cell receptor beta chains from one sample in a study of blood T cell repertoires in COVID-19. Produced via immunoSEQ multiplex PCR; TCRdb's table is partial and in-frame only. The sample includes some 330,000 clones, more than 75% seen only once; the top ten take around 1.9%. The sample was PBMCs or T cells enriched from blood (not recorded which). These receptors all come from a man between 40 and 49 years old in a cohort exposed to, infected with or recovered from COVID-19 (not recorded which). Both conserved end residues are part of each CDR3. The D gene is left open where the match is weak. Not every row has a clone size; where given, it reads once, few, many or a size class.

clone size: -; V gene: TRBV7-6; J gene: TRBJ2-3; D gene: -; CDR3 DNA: TGTGCCAGCAGCTTAATCGGGAGTGACACAGATACGCAGTATTTT; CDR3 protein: CASSLIGSDTDTQYF
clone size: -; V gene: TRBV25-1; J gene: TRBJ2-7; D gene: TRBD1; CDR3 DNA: TGTGCCAGCAGTGGGACAGGGCCCTCCTACGAGCAGTACTTC; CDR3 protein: CASSGTGPSYEQYF
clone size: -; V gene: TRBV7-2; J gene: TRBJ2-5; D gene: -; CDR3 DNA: TGTGCCAGCAGCCCCTACGGACTCCAAGAGACCCAGTACTTC; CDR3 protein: CASSPYGLQETQYF
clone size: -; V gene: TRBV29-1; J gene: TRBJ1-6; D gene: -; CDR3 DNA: TGCAGCGTTGAGGGGGCTCGGTCACCCCTCCACTTT; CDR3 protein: CSVEGARSPLHF
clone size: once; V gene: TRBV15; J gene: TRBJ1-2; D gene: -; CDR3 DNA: TGTGCCACCAGCAGAGACACAGGGTCTTACGGCTACACCTTC; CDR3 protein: CATSRDTGSYGYTF
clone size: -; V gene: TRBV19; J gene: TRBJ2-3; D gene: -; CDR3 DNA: TGTGCCAGTAGTATTGGCAGACGGGTAGATACGCAGTATTTT; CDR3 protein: CASSIGRRVDTQYF
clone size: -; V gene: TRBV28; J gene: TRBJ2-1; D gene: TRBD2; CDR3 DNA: TGTGCCAGCAGTGCTCTCACTAGCGGGAGTGCGAATGAGCAGTTCTTC; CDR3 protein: CASSALTSGSANEQFF
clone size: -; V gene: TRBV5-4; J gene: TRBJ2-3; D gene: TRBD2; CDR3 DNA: TGTGCCAGCAGCCCAGGGTTAGCGGGACTCACAGATACGCAGTATTTT; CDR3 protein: CASSPGLAGLTDTQYF
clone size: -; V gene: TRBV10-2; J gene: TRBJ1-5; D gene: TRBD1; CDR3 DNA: TGCGCCAGCAGTGAGATCAAGGGGGCCCATCAGCCCCAGCATTTT; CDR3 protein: CASSEIKGAHQPQHF
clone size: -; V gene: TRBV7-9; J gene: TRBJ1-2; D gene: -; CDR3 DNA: TGTGCCAGCAGCCTGACAGACAGAACCTATGGCTACACCTTC; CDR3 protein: CASSLTDRTYGYTF
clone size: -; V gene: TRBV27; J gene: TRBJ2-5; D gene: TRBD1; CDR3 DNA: TGTGCCAGCAGAGACAGGGGGCCATTGAACCAAGAGACCCAGTACTTC; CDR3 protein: CASRDRGPLNQETQYF
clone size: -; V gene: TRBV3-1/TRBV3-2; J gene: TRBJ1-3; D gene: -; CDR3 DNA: TGTGCCAGCAGCCCTAGTGCCTCTGGAAACACCATATATTTT; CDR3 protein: CASSPSASGNTIYF
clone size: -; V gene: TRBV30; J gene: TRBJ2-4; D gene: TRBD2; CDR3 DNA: TGTGCCTGGAGTTCATCGAACGGGGGGAACATTCAGTACTTC; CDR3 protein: CAWSSSNGGNIQYF
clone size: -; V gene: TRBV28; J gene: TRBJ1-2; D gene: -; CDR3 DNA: TGTGCCAGCAGTTTATACAGGAGTAACTATGGCTACACCTTC; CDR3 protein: CASSLYRSNYGYTF
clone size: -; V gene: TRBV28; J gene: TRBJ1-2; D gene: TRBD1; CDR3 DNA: TGTGCCAGCAGGGGGGCGGGACAGACTAACTATGGCTACACCTTC; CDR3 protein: CASRGAGQTNYGYTF
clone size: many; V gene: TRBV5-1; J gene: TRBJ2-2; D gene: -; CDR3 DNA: TGCGCCAGCAGCTTGTCTAGACCGAGCAACACCGGGGAGCTGTTTTTT; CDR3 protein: CASSLSRPSNTGELFF
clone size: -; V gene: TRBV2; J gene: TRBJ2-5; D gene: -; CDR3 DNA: TGTGCCAGCCGTTACCAAGAGACCCAGTACTTC; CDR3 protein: CASRYQETQYF
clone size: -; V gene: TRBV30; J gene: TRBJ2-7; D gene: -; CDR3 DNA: TGTGCCTGGAGTGTACAGTCCGAGCAGTACTTC; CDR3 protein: CAWSVQSEQYF
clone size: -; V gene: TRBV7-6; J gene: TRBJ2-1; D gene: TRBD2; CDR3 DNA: TGTGCCAGCAGCCTGACTAGCGGGAGCATTGATGAGCAGTTCTTC; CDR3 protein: CASSLTSGSIDEQFF
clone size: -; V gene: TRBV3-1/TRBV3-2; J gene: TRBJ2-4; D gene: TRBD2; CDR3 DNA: TGTGCCAGCAGCCAGCCGGGACTAGGCCTAGCCAAAAACATTCAGTACTTC; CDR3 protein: CASSQPGLGLAKNIQYF
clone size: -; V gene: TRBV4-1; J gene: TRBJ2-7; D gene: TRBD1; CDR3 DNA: TGCGCCAGCAGATCAATCCGGGACAGGGGCGACGAGCAGTACTTC; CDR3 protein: CASRSIRDRGDEQYF
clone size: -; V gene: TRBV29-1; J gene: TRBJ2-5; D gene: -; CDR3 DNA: TGCAGCGTTGAGGCCCCGACTAGACAAGAGACCCAGTACTTC; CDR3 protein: CSVEAPTRQETQYF
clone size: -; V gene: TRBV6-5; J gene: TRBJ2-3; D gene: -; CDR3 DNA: TGTGCCAGCGGGGAGACCACGGAAGGGACAGATACGCAGTATTTT; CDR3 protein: CASGETTEGTDTQYF